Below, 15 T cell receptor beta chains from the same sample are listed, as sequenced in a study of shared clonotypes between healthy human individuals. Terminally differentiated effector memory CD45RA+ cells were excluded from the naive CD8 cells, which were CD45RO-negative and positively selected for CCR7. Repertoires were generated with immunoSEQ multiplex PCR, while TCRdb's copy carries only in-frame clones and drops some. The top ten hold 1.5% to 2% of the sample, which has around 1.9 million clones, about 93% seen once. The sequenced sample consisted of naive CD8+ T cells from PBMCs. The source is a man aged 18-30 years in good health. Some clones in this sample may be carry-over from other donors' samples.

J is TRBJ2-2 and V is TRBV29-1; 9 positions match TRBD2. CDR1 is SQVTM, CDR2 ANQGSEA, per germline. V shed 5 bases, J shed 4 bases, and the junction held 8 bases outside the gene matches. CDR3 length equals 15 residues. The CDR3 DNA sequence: TGCAGCGTTCTTCAAGCGGGAGGCCCCACCGGGGAGCTGTTTTTT. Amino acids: CSVLQAGGPTGELFF.

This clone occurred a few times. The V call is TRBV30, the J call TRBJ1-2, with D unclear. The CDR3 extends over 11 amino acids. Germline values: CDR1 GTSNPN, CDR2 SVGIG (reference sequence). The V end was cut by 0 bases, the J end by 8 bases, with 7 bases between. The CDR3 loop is CAWSVSPGYTF. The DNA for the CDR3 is TGTGCCTGGAGTGTTTCTCCCGGCTACACCTTC.

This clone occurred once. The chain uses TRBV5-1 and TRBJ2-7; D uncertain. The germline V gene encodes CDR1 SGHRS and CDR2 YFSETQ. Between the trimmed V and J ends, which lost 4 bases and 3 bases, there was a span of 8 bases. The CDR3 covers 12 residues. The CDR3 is CASSGEDYEQYF. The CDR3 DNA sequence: TGCGCCAGCAGCGGAGAAGACTACGAGCAGTACTTC.

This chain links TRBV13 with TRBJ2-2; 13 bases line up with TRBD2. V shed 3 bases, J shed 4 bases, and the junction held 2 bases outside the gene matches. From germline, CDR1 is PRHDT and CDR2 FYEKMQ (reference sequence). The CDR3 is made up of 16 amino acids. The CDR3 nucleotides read TGTGCCAGCAGCTTGGGACTAGCGGGATTCACCGGGGAGCTGTTTTTT. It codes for CASSLGLAGFTGELFF.

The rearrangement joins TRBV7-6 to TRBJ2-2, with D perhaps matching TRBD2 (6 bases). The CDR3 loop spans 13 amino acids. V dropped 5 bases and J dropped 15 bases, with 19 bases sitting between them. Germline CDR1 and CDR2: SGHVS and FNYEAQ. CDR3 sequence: CASSPIGGALMFF. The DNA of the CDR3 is TGTGCCAGCAGCCCTATCGGCGGGGCGCTTATGTTTTTT.

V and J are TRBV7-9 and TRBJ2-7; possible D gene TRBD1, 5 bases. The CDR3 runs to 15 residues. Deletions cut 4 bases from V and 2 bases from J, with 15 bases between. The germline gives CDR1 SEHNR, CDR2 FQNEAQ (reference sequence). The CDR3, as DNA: TGTGCCAGCAGCTCATACAGGTTCCCCCCCTACGAGCAGTACTTC. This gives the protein CASSSYRFPPYEQYF.

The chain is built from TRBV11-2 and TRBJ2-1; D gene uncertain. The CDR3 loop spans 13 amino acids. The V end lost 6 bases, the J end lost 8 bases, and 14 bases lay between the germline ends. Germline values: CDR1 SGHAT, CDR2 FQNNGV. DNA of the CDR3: TGTGCCAGCAGGGGGAAAGCGAAGCATGAGCAGTTCTTC. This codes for CASRGKAKHEQFF. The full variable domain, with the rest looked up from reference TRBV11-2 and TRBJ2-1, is EAGVAQSPRYKIIEKRQSVAFWCNPISGHATLYWYQQILGQGPKLLIQFQNNGVVDDSQLPKDRFSAERLKGVDSTLKIQPAKLEDSAVYLCASRGKAKHEQFFGPGTRLTVL.

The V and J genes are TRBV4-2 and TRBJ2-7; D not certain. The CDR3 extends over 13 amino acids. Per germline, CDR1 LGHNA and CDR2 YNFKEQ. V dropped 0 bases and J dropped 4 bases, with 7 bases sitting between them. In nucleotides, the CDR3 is TGTGCCAGCAGCCAAGAGGTGGTGTACGAGCAGTACTTC. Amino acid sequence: CASSQEVVYEQYF.

The CDR3 DNA follows: TGTGCCAGCAGTTTTGGGCCGCTTAGGTATACGCAGTATTTT. It yields the protein CASSFGPLRYTQYF. This chain joins TRBV27 and TRBJ2-3; D gene uncertain. Trimming removed 3 bases at V and 7 bases at J, with 14 bases between. Germline values: CDR1 MNHEY, CDR2 SMNVEV (reference sequence). The CDR3 runs to 14 residues.

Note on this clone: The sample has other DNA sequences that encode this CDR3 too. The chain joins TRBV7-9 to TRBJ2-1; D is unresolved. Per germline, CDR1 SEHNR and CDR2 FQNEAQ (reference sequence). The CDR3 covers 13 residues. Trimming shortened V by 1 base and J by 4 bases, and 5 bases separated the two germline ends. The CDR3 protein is CASSLVLYNEQFF. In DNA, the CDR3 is TGTGCCAGCAGCTTAGTACTTTACAATGAGCAGTTCTTC.

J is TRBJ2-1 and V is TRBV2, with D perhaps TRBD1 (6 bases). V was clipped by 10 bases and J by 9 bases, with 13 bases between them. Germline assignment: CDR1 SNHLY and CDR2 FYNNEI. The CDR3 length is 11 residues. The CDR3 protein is CANLQGAEQFF. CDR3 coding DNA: TGTGCCAATTTACAGGGAGCTGAGCAGTTCTTC.

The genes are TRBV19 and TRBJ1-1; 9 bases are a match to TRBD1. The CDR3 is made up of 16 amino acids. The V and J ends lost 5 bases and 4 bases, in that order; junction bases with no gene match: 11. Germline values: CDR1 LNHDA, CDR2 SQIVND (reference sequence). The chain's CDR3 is CASSPYTGTGFTEAFF. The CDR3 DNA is TGTGCCAGTAGTCCCTATACCGGGACAGGGTTCACTGAAGCTTTCTTT.

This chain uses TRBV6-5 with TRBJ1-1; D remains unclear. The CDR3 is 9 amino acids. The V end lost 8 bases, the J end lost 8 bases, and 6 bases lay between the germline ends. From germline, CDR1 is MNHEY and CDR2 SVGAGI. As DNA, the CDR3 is TGTGCCAGCGGGTGGGAAGCTTTCTTT. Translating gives CASGWEAFF.

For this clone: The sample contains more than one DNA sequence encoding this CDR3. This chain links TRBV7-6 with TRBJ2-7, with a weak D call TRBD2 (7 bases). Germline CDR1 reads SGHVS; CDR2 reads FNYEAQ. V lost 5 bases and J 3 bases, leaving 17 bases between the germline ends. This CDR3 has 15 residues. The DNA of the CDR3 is TGTGCCAGCAGCCCTGGGGGCGGGAGAAGCTACGAGCAGTACTTC. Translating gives CASSPGGGRSYEQYF.

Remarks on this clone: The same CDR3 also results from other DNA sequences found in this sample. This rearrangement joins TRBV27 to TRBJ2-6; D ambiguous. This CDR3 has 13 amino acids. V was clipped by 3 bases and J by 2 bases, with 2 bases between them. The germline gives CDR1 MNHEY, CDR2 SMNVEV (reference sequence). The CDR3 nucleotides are TGTGCCAGCAGTTTGACTGGGGCCAACGTCCTGACTTTC. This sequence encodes CASSLTGANVLTF. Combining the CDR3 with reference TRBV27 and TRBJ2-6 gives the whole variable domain EAQVTQNPRYLITVTGKKLTVTCSQNMNHEYMSWYRQDPGLGLRQIYYSMNVEVTDKGDVPEGYKVSRKEKRNFPLILESPSPNQTSLYFCASSLTGANVLTFGAGSRLTVL.